A selection of T cell receptor beta chains follows, all from one sample in a study of shared clonotypes between healthy human individuals. Libraries were prepared by immunoSEQ multiplex PCR; TCRdb keeps only in-frame clonotypes and omits some of them. The sample yields roughly 2.1 million clones, just over 90% seen once. Input material: naive CD8+ T cells from PBMCs. The receptors come from a young man in good health. Some clones in this sample may be carry-over from other donors' samples. CDR3s include the opening cysteine and the closing phenylalanine or tryptophan. Fields, in order: clone size, J gene, V gene, D gene, CDR3 protein, CDR3 DNA. D genes are given only for firm matches. Only some rows state a clone size, as once, few, many or a class for expanded clones.

abundance: NA; j_gene: TRBJ2-7; v_gene: TRBV5-6; d_gene: NA; CDR3aa: CASSLFSYEQYF; CDR3nt: TGTGCCAGCAGCTTGTTCTCTTACGAGCAGTACTTC
abundance: NA; j_gene: TRBJ2-7; v_gene: TRBV5-5; d_gene: NA; CDR3aa: CASSFPAYEQYF; CDR3nt: TGTGCCAGCAGCTTTCCCGCCTACGAGCAGTACTTC
abundance: NA; j_gene: TRBJ2-1; v_gene: TRBV28; d_gene: NA; CDR3aa: CASSLSPSSYNEQFF; CDR3nt: TGTGCCAGCAGTCTTAGCCCTAGCTCCTACAATGAGCAGTTCTTC
abundance: NA; j_gene: TRBJ2-5; v_gene: TRBV11-1; d_gene: NA; CDR3aa: CASSLGPRVTETQYF; CDR3nt: TGTGCCAGCAGCTTAGGTCCTAGAGTAACAGAGACCCAGTACTTC
abundance: NA; j_gene: TRBJ2-7; v_gene: TRBV30; d_gene: NA; CDR3aa: CAWEGGGLYEQYF; CDR3nt: TGTGCCTGGGAGGGAGGGGGGCTGTACGAGCAGTACTTC
abundance: NA; j_gene: TRBJ2-5; v_gene: TRBV5-1; d_gene: TRBD1; CDR3aa: CASSILRRDRQETQYF; CDR3nt: TGCGCCAGCAGCATACTCCGCCGGGACAGGCAAGAGACCCAGTACTTC
abundance: NA; j_gene: TRBJ2-1; v_gene: TRBV27; d_gene: NA; CDR3aa: CASSFWRPGDEQFF; CDR3nt: TGTGCCAGCAGTTTTTGGAGGCCGGGGGATGAGCAGTTCTTC
abundance: NA; j_gene: TRBJ1-1; v_gene: TRBV19; d_gene: NA; CDR3aa: CASSMKGHPNTEAFF; CDR3nt: TGTGCCAGTAGTATGAAGGGACATCCGAACACTGAAGCTTTCTTT
abundance: NA; j_gene: TRBJ2-1; v_gene: TRBV9; d_gene: TRBD2; CDR3aa: CASSQTPGTSGRANNEQFF; CDR3nt: TGTGCCAGCAGCCAAACACCCGGGACTAGCGGGAGAGCTAACAATGAGCAGTTCTTC
abundance: NA; j_gene: TRBJ2-2; v_gene: TRBV7-9; d_gene: NA; CDR3aa: CASSRGASGELFF; CDR3nt: TGTGCCAGCAGCCGGGGGGCGTCCGGGGAGCTGTTTTTT
abundance: NA; j_gene: TRBJ2-7; v_gene: TRBV28; d_gene: NA; CDR3aa: CASSFVGYEQYF; CDR3nt: TGTGCCAGCAGTTTCGTCGGGTACGAGCAGTACTTC
abundance: NA; j_gene: TRBJ1-1; v_gene: TRBV5-1; d_gene: NA; CDR3aa: CASRDFDGMNTEAFF; CDR3nt: TGCGCCAGCAGAGACTTTGACGGCATGAACACTGAAGCTTTCTTT
abundance: NA; j_gene: TRBJ2-3; v_gene: TRBV9; d_gene: TRBD1; CDR3aa: CASSVGRGLGSTDTQYF; CDR3nt: TGTGCCAGCAGCGTAGGCAGGGGGCTCGGGAGCACAGATACGCAGTATTTT
abundance: NA; j_gene: TRBJ1-5; v_gene: TRBV28; d_gene: TRBD1; CDR3aa: CASSSAGGVEPQHF; CDR3nt: TGTGCCAGCAGTTCGGCAGGGGGCGTGGAGCCCCAGCATTTT
abundance: NA; j_gene: TRBJ2-2; v_gene: TRBV7-9; d_gene: NA; CDR3aa: CASSLGVLEGTGELFF; CDR3nt: TGTGCCAGCAGCTTAGGGGTTCTGGAGGGCACCGGGGAGCTGTTTTTT
abundance: NA; j_gene: TRBJ2-7; v_gene: TRBV5-1; d_gene: NA; CDR3aa: CASSSRWQEDEQYF; CDR3nt: TGCGCCAGCAGCTCCAGGTGGCAAGAGGACGAGCAGTACTTC
abundance: NA; j_gene: TRBJ2-7; v_gene: TRBV28; d_gene: NA; CDR3aa: CASSNTRGEQYF; CDR3nt: TGTGCCAGCAGTAATACGCGGGGAGAGCAGTACTTC
abundance: once; j_gene: TRBJ2-5; v_gene: TRBV5-6; d_gene: NA; CDR3aa: CASSLGQETQYF; CDR3nt: TGTGCCAGCAGCTTGGGTCAGGAGACCCAGTACTTC
abundance: NA; j_gene: TRBJ2-2; v_gene: TRBV19; d_gene: NA; CDR3aa: CASSPVIPGELFF; CDR3nt: TGTGCCAGTAGCCCGGTGATTCCCGGGGAGCTGTTTTTT
abundance: NA; j_gene: TRBJ1-1; v_gene: TRBV7-3; d_gene: NA; CDR3aa: CASRETDNTEAFF; CDR3nt: TGTGCCAGCAGGGAGACAGACAACACTGAAGCTTTCTTT
abundance: NA; j_gene: TRBJ2-1; v_gene: TRBV30; d_gene: TRBD2; CDR3aa: CAWSAGTSYGEQFF; CDR3nt: TGTGCCTGGAGTGCCGGGACTAGCTATGGTGAGCAGTTCTTC
abundance: NA; j_gene: TRBJ2-1; v_gene: TRBV7-9; d_gene: TRBD1; CDR3aa: CASSYAQGAFF; CDR3nt: TGTGCCAGCAGCTATGCACAGGGGGCTTTCTTC
abundance: few; j_gene: TRBJ1-1; v_gene: TRBV20-1; d_gene: TRBD1; CDR3aa: CSANRGPEAFF; CDR3nt: TGCAGTGCTAACAGGGGGCCTGAAGCTTTCTTT
abundance: NA; j_gene: TRBJ1-1; v_gene: TRBV20-1; d_gene: NA; CDR3aa: CSETRSASPSF; CDR3nt: TGCAGTGAGACCCGATCGGCATCACCCTCTTTT
abundance: NA; j_gene: TRBJ2-7; v_gene: TRBV19; d_gene: NA; CDR3aa: CASSGRGNIYEQYF; CDR3nt: TGTGCCAGTAGTGGCAGGGGTAACATCTACGAGCAGTACTTC
abundance: NA; j_gene: TRBJ2-7; v_gene: TRBV27; d_gene: NA; CDR3aa: CASSFGGTYEQYF; CDR3nt: TGTGCCAGCAGTTTTGGGGGCACCTACGAGCAGTACTTC
abundance: NA; j_gene: TRBJ2-1; v_gene: TRBV9; d_gene: TRBD1; CDR3aa: CASSGGQGTRSSYNEQFF; CDR3nt: TGTGCCAGCAGCGGGGGACAGGGGACCAGAAGCTCCTACAATGAGCAGTTCTTC
abundance: NA; j_gene: TRBJ2-3; v_gene: TRBV30; d_gene: NA; CDR3aa: CAWSVLEVWVDTQYF; CDR3nt: TGTGCCTGGAGTGTACTAGAGGTCTGGGTCGATACGCAGTATTTT
abundance: once; j_gene: TRBJ1-1; v_gene: TRBV7-9; d_gene: NA; CDR3aa: CASSSTPRGTEAFF; CDR3nt: TGTGCCAGCTCCTCGACCCCCCGGGGCACTGAAGCTTTCTTT
abundance: NA; j_gene: TRBJ2-1; v_gene: TRBV25-1; d_gene: TRBD2; CDR3aa: CASKAGGPYNEQFF; CDR3nt: TGTGCCAGCAAGGCGGGAGGGCCCTACAATGAGCAGTTCTTC
abundance: NA; j_gene: TRBJ2-7; v_gene: TRBV4-1; d_gene: TRBD2; CDR3aa: CASSQHTGTSFYEQYF; CDR3nt: TGCGCCAGCAGCCAGCATACCGGGACTAGCTTCTACGAGCAGTACTTC
abundance: few; j_gene: TRBJ2-1; v_gene: TRBV4-1; d_gene: NA; CDR3aa: CASLGENYNEQFF; CDR3nt: TGCGCCAGCCTCGGGGAGAATTACAATGAGCAGTTCTTC
abundance: NA; j_gene: TRBJ2-1; v_gene: TRBV5-4; d_gene: TRBD2; CDR3aa: CASSYTSVSSYNEQFF; CDR3nt: TGTGCCAGCAGCTATACTAGCGTTAGCTCCTACAATGAGCAGTTCTTC
abundance: NA; j_gene: TRBJ2-7; v_gene: TRBV30; d_gene: NA; CDR3aa: CAWSPQRVGYEQYF; CDR3nt: TGTGCCTGGAGTCCCCAGCGAGTAGGTTACGAGCAGTACTTC
abundance: NA; j_gene: TRBJ2-5; v_gene: TRBV13; d_gene: NA; CDR3aa: CASSLGGSPETQYF; CDR3nt: TGTGCCAGCAGCTTAGGGGGTAGCCCAGAGACCCAGTACTTC
abundance: NA; j_gene: TRBJ2-5; v_gene: TRBV11-2; d_gene: TRBD1; CDR3aa: CASSSRQGSLETQYF; CDR3nt: TGTGCCAGCAGCTCACGACAGGGGAGTCTGGAGACCCAGTACTTC
abundance: NA; j_gene: TRBJ2-5; v_gene: TRBV27; d_gene: NA; CDR3aa: CASSAPGWGAPSGTQYF; CDR3nt: TGTGCCAGCAGTGCCCCGGGGTGGGGGGCCCCAAGTGGCACCCAGTACTTC
abundance: NA; j_gene: TRBJ2-7; v_gene: TRBV7-3; d_gene: TRBD1; CDR3aa: CASSFGLGSGGAYEQYF; CDR3nt: TGTGCCAGCAGCTTTGGTCTTGGATCAGGGGGTGCATACGAGCAGTACTTC
abundance: NA; j_gene: TRBJ2-1; v_gene: TRBV20-1; d_gene: NA; CDR3aa: CSARPGMGQFF; CDR3nt: TGCAGTGCTAGACCGGGCATGGGGCAGTTCTTC
abundance: NA; j_gene: TRBJ2-1; v_gene: TRBV27; d_gene: NA; CDR3aa: CASSLGRPTYNEQFF; CDR3nt: TGTGCCAGCAGTTTAGGGCGACCAACCTACAATGAGCAGTTCTTC
abundance: once; j_gene: TRBJ1-4; v_gene: TRBV21-1; d_gene: NA; CDR3aa: CASSKSNEKLFF; CDR3nt: TGTGCCAGCAGCAAAAGTAATGAAAAACTGTTTTTT
abundance: once; j_gene: TRBJ2-2; v_gene: TRBV7-3; d_gene: NA; CDR3aa: CASSPWQGPTGELFF; CDR3nt: TGTGCCAGCAGCCCCTGGCAGGGGCCCACCGGGGAGCTGTTTTTT
abundance: NA; j_gene: TRBJ1-5; v_gene: TRBV7-2; d_gene: NA; CDR3aa: CASSFLGQPQHF; CDR3nt: TGTGCCAGCAGCTTTCTTGGTCAGCCCCAGCATTTT
abundance: NA; j_gene: TRBJ2-1; v_gene: TRBV5-1; d_gene: NA; CDR3aa: CASSPEGDEQFF; CDR3nt: TGCGCCAGCAGCCCGGAGGGGGATGAGCAGTTCTTC
abundance: once; j_gene: TRBJ1-6; v_gene: TRBV7-6; d_gene: TRBD1; CDR3aa: CASSLVPPATGTGHSPLHF; CDR3nt: TGTGCCAGCAGCTTAGTACCCCCAGCGACAGGGACGGGGCATTCACCCCTCCACTTT
abundance: NA; j_gene: TRBJ2-5; v_gene: TRBV25-1; d_gene: TRBD2; CDR3aa: CASGLGDYQETQYF; CDR3nt: TGTGCCAGCGGGTTAGGGGACTATCAAGAGACCCAGTACTTC
abundance: NA; j_gene: TRBJ2-1; v_gene: TRBV10-1; d_gene: TRBD2; CDR3aa: CASSEAGNNEQFF; CDR3nt: TGCGCCAGCAGTGAAGCGGGGAACAATGAGCAGTTCTTC
abundance: NA; j_gene: TRBJ1-2; v_gene: TRBV10-3; d_gene: NA; CDR3aa: CAISVGEGEGYTF; CDR3nt: TGTGCCATCAGTGTTGGAGAGGGTGAGGGCTACACCTTC
abundance: NA; j_gene: TRBJ1-3; v_gene: TRBV9; d_gene: NA; CDR3aa: CASSPGLQSSGNTIYF; CDR3nt: TGTGCCAGCAGCCCGGGACTCCAGAGCTCTGGAAACACCATATATTTT
abundance: few; j_gene: TRBJ1-5; v_gene: TRBV27; d_gene: NA; CDR3aa: CASSLWARNQPQHF; CDR3nt: TGTGCCAGCAGTTTATGGGCGCGGAATCAGCCCCAGCATTTT
abundance: NA; j_gene: TRBJ1-4; v_gene: TRBV27; d_gene: NA; CDR3aa: CASSPGMEVREKLFF; CDR3nt: TGTGCCAGCAGTCCGGGGATGGAGGTACGGGAAAAACTGTTTTTT
abundance: NA; j_gene: TRBJ2-7; v_gene: TRBV5-1; d_gene: NA; CDR3aa: CASKGDLSYEQYF; CDR3nt: TGCGCCAGCAAGGGGGACCTCTCCTACGAGCAGTACTTC
abundance: NA; j_gene: TRBJ2-7; v_gene: TRBV27; d_gene: NA; CDR3aa: CASSFGAWQYF; CDR3nt: TGTGCCAGCAGTTTCGGGGCCTGGCAGTACTTC
abundance: NA; j_gene: TRBJ2-7; v_gene: TRBV6-6; d_gene: TRBD2; CDR3aa: CASSPLTSGRFVEQYF; CDR3nt: TGTGCCAGCAGTCCCCTGACTAGCGGGAGATTCGTCGAGCAGTACTTC